This T cell receptor beta chain is from a study of shared clonotypes between healthy human individuals. The repertoire was sequenced with immunoSEQ multiplex PCR; TCRdb's copy has only in-frame clones and lacks some. This sample has about 2 million clones, with just under 95% found just once. CDR3 size: 13 residues. V gave up 3 bases and J gave up 9 bases; unmatched junction bases: 4. The germline CDR1 and CDR2 sequences are SEHNR and FQNEAQ (reference sequence). Selected positively for CCR7 and CD45RO-negative, naive CD8 cells excluded terminally differentiated effector memory CD45RA+ cells. The specimen sequenced was naive CD8+ T cells sorted from blood. This receptor was obtained from a man between 18 and 35 years old in good health. The gene calls are TRBV7-9 and TRBJ2-1, with TRBD2 identical over 8 bases. Here the CDR3 DNA reads TGTGCCAGCAGCTTTGCCAGCGGGAGTGAGCAGTTCTTC. It codes for CASSFASGSEQFF.